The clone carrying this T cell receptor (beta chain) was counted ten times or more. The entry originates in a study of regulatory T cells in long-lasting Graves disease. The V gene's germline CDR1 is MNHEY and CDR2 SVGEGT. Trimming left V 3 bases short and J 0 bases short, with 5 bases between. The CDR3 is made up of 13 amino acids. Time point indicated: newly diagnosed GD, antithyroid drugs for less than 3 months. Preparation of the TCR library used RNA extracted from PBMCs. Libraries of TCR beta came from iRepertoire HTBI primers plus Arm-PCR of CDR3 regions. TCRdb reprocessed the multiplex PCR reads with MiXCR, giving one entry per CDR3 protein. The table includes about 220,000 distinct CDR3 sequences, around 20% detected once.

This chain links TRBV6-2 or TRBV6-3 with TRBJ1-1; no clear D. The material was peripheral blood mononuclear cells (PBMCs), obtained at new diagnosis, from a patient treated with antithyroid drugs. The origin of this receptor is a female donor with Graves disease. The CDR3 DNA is TGTGCCAGCAGTTATGAAGTGAACACTGAAGCTTTCTTT. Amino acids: CASSYEVNTEAFF.